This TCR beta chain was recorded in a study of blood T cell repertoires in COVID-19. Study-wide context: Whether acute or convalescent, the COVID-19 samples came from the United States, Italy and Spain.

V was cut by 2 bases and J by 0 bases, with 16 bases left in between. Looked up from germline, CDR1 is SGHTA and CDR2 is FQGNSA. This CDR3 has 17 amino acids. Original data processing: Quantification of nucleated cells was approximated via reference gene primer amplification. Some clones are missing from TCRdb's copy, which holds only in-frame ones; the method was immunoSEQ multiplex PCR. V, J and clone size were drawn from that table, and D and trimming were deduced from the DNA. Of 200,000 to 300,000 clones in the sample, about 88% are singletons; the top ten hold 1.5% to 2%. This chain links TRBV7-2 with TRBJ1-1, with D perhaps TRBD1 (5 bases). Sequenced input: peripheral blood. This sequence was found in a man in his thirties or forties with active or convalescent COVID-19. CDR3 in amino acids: CASSLMGLNILNTEAFF. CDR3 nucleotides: TGTGCCAGCAGCTTAATGGGGCTCAATATCCTGAACACTGAAGCTTTCTTT.